These 28 T cell receptor beta chains originate from one sample sequenced in a study of vaccination and CD4 T cells after COVID-19. With the Oncomine TCR Beta short-read assay, DNA from cultured CD4+ T cells was sequenced. TCRdb independently ran MiXCR on the PCR reads; one entry per CDR3 protein. The table has just under 20,000 distinct CDR3 sequences, 48% seen once. Treatment noted: roughly 10-day PBMC culture with coronavirus spike peptide pools or control peptides (ViraFEST assay). These TCRs' antigens remain unknown. Sequenced material: CD4+ T cells from blood, cultured in vitro, taken after SARS-CoV-2 vaccination. The receptors here all came from a human donor who had recovered from COVID-19.

This chain joins TRBV6-1 and TRBJ1-2; 7 positions match TRBD1. Germline lookup yields CDR1 MNHNS and CDR2 SASEGT. The CDR3 is made up of 13 amino acids. Trimming cost V 5 bases and J 6 bases; bases outside gene matches: 6. CDR3 residues: CASSLQGRDGYTF. The CDR3 DNA sequence: TGTGCCAGCAGTCTACAGGGGAGGGATGGCTACACCTTC.

Of note for this clonotype: Mismatch with germline at one junction end may stem from a read error. V gene TRBV10-3 combines with J gene TRBJ1-1; 7 bases align to TRBD1. The CDR3 runs to 16 residues. Germline V gene lookup returns CDR1 ENHRY and CDR2 SYGVKD. The DNA for the CDR3 is TGTGCCATCAGTTCCTGGGCAGGGGGAGGGAACACTGAGGCTTTCTTT. Translated: CAISSWAGGGNTEAFF.

This clonotype was seen a few times. The chain joins TRBV20-1 to TRBJ1-1; TRBD1 is a possible D gene (5 bases). This CDR3 region has 10 residues. The V and J ends lost 5 bases and 5 bases respectively, with 6 bases between them. CDR1 and CDR2 (germline): DFQATT, SNEGSKA (reference sequence). CDR3 nucleotides: TGCAGTGCTTGGGGGACTGAAGCTTTCTTT. Protein product: CSAWGTEAFF.

J is TRBJ1-4 and V is TRBV20-1; unclear D gene. The CDR3 totals 13 residues. V was trimmed by 5 bases and J by 0 bases, leaving 7 bases between them. Germline V lookup: CDR1 DFQATT, CDR2 SNEGSKA (reference sequence). CDR3 loop: CSAVNATNEKLFF. CDR3 in DNA: TGCAGTGCTGTAAATGCAACTAATGAAAAACTGTTTTTT.

A note on this clonotype: One end of the junction does not line up with germline, which may come from a read error. The chain links TRBV7-9 to TRBJ2-3, with 15 bases fitting TRBD2. Germline V lookup: CDR1 SEHNR, CDR2 FQNEAQ (reference sequence). The CDR3 is 18 amino acids. CDR3 in DNA: TGTACCAGCAGCGCCCCGGGACTAGCGGGGGGAATCACAGATACGCAGTATTTT. Amino acid sequence: CTSSAPGLAGGITDTQYF.

The J gene is TRBJ1-6, the V gene TRBV7-2; D unclear. Germline CDR1 reads SGHTA; CDR2 reads FQGNSA. The V and J ends lost 5 bases and 7 bases respectively, with 15 bases between them. CDR3 length equals 15 residues. The CDR3 region has the DNA TGTGCCAGCAGCCCCGGGCGGGTAGCGAATTCACCCCTCCACTTT. Its translation is CASSPGRVANSPLHF. The entire variable domain, with the rest obtained from reference TRBV7-2 and TRBJ1-6, is as follows: GAGVSQSPSNKVTEKGKDVELRCDPISGHTALYWYRQSLGQGLEFLIYFQGNSAPDKSGLPSDRFSAERTGGSVSTLTIQRTQQEDSAVYLCASSPGRVANSPLHFGNGTRLTVT.

This clonotype was seen more than once but under ten times. This rearrangement joins TRBV19 to TRBJ2-1; TRBD1 might be the D (5 bases). This CDR3 has 13 amino acids. Germline V CDR1 and CDR2: LNHDA, SQIVND (reference sequence). V shed 1 base and J shed 7 bases, with 8 bases lying between them. Here the CDR3 DNA reads TGTGCCAGTAGTATAGCCAGGGCTAATGAGCAGTTCTTC. This sequence encodes CASSIARANEQFF.

The chain uses TRBV29-1 and TRBJ1-2, with TRBD1 matching over 9 bases. Looked up from germline, CDR1 is SQVTM and CDR2 is ANQGSEA. V shed 3 bases and J 2 bases; nucleotides not matched to a gene: 1. The length of the CDR3 is 13 residues. This CDR3 reads CSVEDRGNYGYTF. CDR3 DNA sequence: TGCAGCGTTGAGGACAGGGGCAACTATGGCTACACCTTC.

There are a few counts of this clonotype. The rearrangement links TRBV6-1 to TRBJ1-1; D might be TRBD1 (6 bases). Germline CDR1 reads MNHNS; CDR2 reads SASEGT. The CDR3 loop spans 13 amino acids. The germline V and J ends were trimmed by 5 bases and 1 base, with 8 bases remaining between them. DNA for the CDR3: TGTGCCAGCAGTCGACAGGAGAACACTGAAGCTTTCTTT. It specifies CASSRQENTEAFF.

This sequence joins TRBV6-5 and TRBJ1-2, with 9 bases identical to TRBD1. This CDR3 is 13 amino acids long. The ends lost 4 bases at V and 8 bases at J; junction bases unmatched: 5. Germline CDR1 reads MNHEY; CDR2 reads SVGAGI. This CDR3 reads CASSFSGTGGYTF. DNA of the CDR3: TGTGCCAGCAGTTTCTCCGGGACAGGGGGCTACACCTTC.

The chain couples TRBV7-3 to TRBJ2-3; 12 bases agree with TRBD2. Germline trimming cut 0 bases from V and 11 bases from J; bases unmatched to any gene: 15. Germline V gives CDR1 SGHTA, CDR2 FQGTGA. This CDR3 has 18 amino acids. The CDR3 DNA reads TGTGCCAGCAGCTTAACGCCAACGACTAGCGGGAGCTCTTACATGCAGTATTTT. As protein: CASSLTPTTSGSSYMQYF.

This chain connects TRBV27 to TRBJ1-2, with D possibly being TRBD1 (6 bases). The CDR3 loop spans 14 amino acids. Germline CDR1 reads MNHEY; CDR2 reads SMNVEV (reference sequence). Trimming pared 3 bases from V and 2 bases from J, leaving 10 bases between. CDR3 region: CASSFQGSNYGYTF. CDR3 in DNA: TGTGCCAGCAGTTTCCAGGGGAGCAACTATGGCTACACCTTC.

The chain carries TRBV10-3 and TRBJ2-5; D gene uncertain. CDR1 and CDR2 from the germline V gene are ENHRY and SYGVKD. The germline V and J ends were trimmed by 0 bases and 3 bases, with 5 bases remaining between them. CDR3 length equals 13 residues. The chain's CDR3 is CAISESIEETQYF. The CDR3, as DNA: TGTGCCATCAGTGAGTCGATAGAAGAGACCCAGTACTTC.

This clonotype has a handful of counts. The rearrangement links TRBV20-1 to TRBJ2-3; 16 bases line up with TRBD2. Germline CDR1 reads DFQATT; CDR2 reads SNEGSKA (reference sequence). Trimming removed 5 bases from V and 5 bases from J; junction bases left unmatched: 10. The CDR3 runs to 17 residues. Here the CDR3 reads CSALTGLAGGPGDTQYF. CDR3 nucleotide sequence: TGCAGTGCTCTCACGGGACTAGCGGGAGGGCCCGGAGATACGCAGTATTTT.

The V and J genes are TRBV5-6 and TRBJ1-1; D unclear. The germline CDR1 and CDR2 sequences are SGHDT and YYEEEE. The CDR3 extends over 14 amino acids. Trimming shortened V by 1 base and J by 7 bases, and 14 bases separated the two germline ends. The DNA for the CDR3 is TGTGCCAGCAGCTTGATGGTCGGAGGGAGTGAAGCTTTCTTT. Translating gives CASSLMVGGSEAFF.

The chain joins TRBV7-6 to TRBJ2-7; D is ambiguous. The V gene's germline CDR1 is SGHVS and CDR2 FNYEAQ. V lost 5 bases and J 6 bases, leaving 11 bases between the germline ends. This CDR3 is built from 12 residues. This CDR3 is CASSLRVGEQYF. DNA for the CDR3: TGTGCCAGCAGCCTACGAGTGGGCGAGCAGTACTTC.

The V and J genes are TRBV20-1 and TRBJ1-6; D is uncertain. The CDR3 spans 12 residues. Germline V lookup: CDR1 DFQATT, CDR2 SNEGSKA (reference sequence). Trimming cost V 5 bases and J 14 bases, with 16 bases left between them. The CDR3 DNA is TGCAGTGCTGAAGACATAGGGAGGTCCCTCCACTTT. Translation gives CSAEDIGRSLHF.

Regarding this clonotype: Compared with germline, one end of the junction differs, possibly owing to a read error. This chain joins TRBV28 and TRBJ1-6; D unresolved. The CDR3 consists of 12 residues. Germline assignment: CDR1 MDHEN and CDR2 SYDVKM. This CDR3 reads CVSSWSNSPLHF. The CDR3 DNA reads as TGTGTCAGCAGTTGGTCTAATTCACCCCTCCACTTT. The whole variable domain, filled in from reference TRBV28 and TRBJ1-6, reads DVKVTQSSRYLVKRTGEKVFLECVQDMDHENMFWYRQDPGLGLRLIYFSYDVKMKEKGDIPEGYSVSREKKERFSLILESASTNQTSMYLCVSSWSNSPLHFGNGTRLTVT.

The rearrangement joins TRBV11-3 to TRBJ1-2; no clear D gene. Trimming left V 0 bases short and J 7 bases short, with 12 bases between. Germline V gives CDR1 SGHNT, CDR2 YENEEA. The CDR3 covers 14 residues. The DNA of the CDR3 is TGTGCCAGCAGCTTAGATTCCACGATCGGTGGCTACACCTTC. This codes for CASSLDSTIGGYTF. Looking up the rest from reference TRBV11-3 and TRBJ1-2 gives the full variable domain: EAGVVQSPRYKIIEKKQPVAFWCNPISGHNTLYWYLQNLGQGPELLIRYENEEAVDDSQLPKDRFSAERLKGVDSTLKIQPAELGDSAVYLCASSLDSTIGGYTFGSGTRLTVV.

Remarks on this clonotype: Germline is not matched at one junction end, which may reflect a read error. The chain couples TRBV6-1 to TRBJ1-2; D unresolved. CDR1 and CDR2 from the germline V gene are MNHNS and SASEGT. The CDR3 loop spans 11 amino acids. In nucleotides, the CDR3 is TGTGCCAGCAGGGACTACGACTCGACGAACTTC. Translated: CASRDYDSTNF.

The chain uses TRBV6-1 and TRBJ1-6; D possibly corresponds to TRBD1 (6 bases). V gave up 6 bases and J gave up 9 bases, with 21 bases separating them. This CDR3 is 16 amino acids long. The germline gives CDR1 MNHNS, CDR2 SASEGT. The CDR3 sequence is CASRFLGGGGTSPLHF. Here the CDR3 DNA reads TGTGCCAGCAGATTCTTGGGGGGAGGGGGGACTTCACCCCTCCACTTT.

The chain joins TRBV4-3 to TRBJ2-7; D is ambiguous. The germline V and J ends were trimmed by 4 bases and 6 bases, with 13 bases remaining between them. Germline values: CDR1 LGHNA, CDR2 YSLEER. This CDR3 spans 13 amino acids. CDR3 in DNA: TGCGCCAGCAGCCGCTCAATTGCATCCGAGCAGTACTTC. It specifies CASSRSIASEQYF.

J is TRBJ2-7 and V is TRBV18; D call uncertain. Germline-derived CDR1 and CDR2 are KGHSH and LQKENI. CDR3 length equals 11 residues. Trimming took off 4 bases at V and 7 bases at J, with 8 bases between the two ends. The DNA for the CDR3 is TGTGCCAGCTCACAGCAAGGAGAGCAGTACTTC. Translating it yields CASSQQGEQYF.

The rearrangement joins TRBV28 to TRBJ2-7; 9 bases fit TRBD1. From germline, CDR1 is MDHEN and CDR2 SYDVKM. This CDR3 is 15 amino acids long. Losses at the gene ends were 4 bases for V and 3 bases for J; bases not matched to a gene: 7. CDR3 protein: CASSSPGTGNYEQYF. The CDR3 nucleotides are TGTGCCAGCAGTTCCCCCGGGACAGGGAACTACGAGCAGTACTTC.

In this sample, this clonotype turned up a few times. The chain has TRBV7-9 and TRBJ1-6; perhaps TRBD1 as D (6 bases). The CDR3 has 13 residues. Germline CDR1 and CDR2: SEHNR and FQNEAQ (reference sequence). Trimming removed 6 bases from V and 7 bases from J, with 10 bases in between. The CDR3 spells CASRSDSNSPLHF. CDR3 sequence (DNA): TGTGCCAGCAGATCGGACAGCAATTCACCCCTCCACTTT.

The gene calls are TRBV6-2 or TRBV6-3 and TRBJ1-5; D is possibly TRBD1 (5 bases). The V and J ends lost 5 bases and 6 bases respectively, with 14 bases between them. CDR1 MNHEY and CDR2 SVGEGT come from the germline V gene. The CDR3 consists of 14 residues. The CDR3 protein is CASSKAQVIQPQHF. The CDR3 DNA follows: TGTGCCAGCAGTAAAGCACAGGTGATTCAGCCCCAGCATTTT.

The rearrangement links TRBV7-9 to TRBJ2-3, with TRBD2 matching over 13 bases. CDR1 is SEHNR and CDR2 is FQNEAQ in the germline V gene (reference sequence). The CDR3 consists of 19 residues. J gave up 4 bases and V 6 bases, and 16 bases lay outside the gene matches. The CDR3 sequence is CASRYQLAGGPVGPDTQYF. The DNA for the CDR3 is TGTGCCAGCAGATACCAACTAGCGGGAGGGCCTGTAGGACCAGATACGCAGTATTTT.

The V gene is TRBV20-1, the J gene TRBJ1-5; the D is unclear. There are 17 residues in the CDR3. V lost 6 bases and J lost 2, with 23 bases in between. CDR1 is DFQATT and CDR2 is SNEGSKA in the germline V gene (reference sequence). The CDR3 DNA reads TGCAGTGCCCTAGATGGTGGCCAGGTATATGGCAATCAGCCCCAGCATTTT. As protein: CSALDGGQVYGNQPQHF.